These T cell receptor beta chains were read from a single sample in a study of OX40 agonist ivuxolimab in advanced cancers. Generated by immunoSEQ multiplex PCR, the TCRdb table keeps only in-frame clones and is missing some. The sample lists 65,000 to 95,000 clones, 92% occurring once. The specimen was CD4+ or CD8+ T cells sorted from blood, collected in a trial of the OX40 agonist ivuxolimab. These receptors were obtained from an adult with an advanced solid tumor such as melanoma, head and neck, liver or kidney cancer. The CDR3 runs from the conserved cysteine through the conserved F or W. D genes are given only for firm matches. Rows may omit the clone size; those that give it use once, few, many or a size class.

size,V,J,D,CDR3,DNA
NA,TRBV7-9,TRBJ1-4,TRBD1,CASSIGRGLEKLFF,TGTGCCAGTAGCATCGGCAGGGGGCTTGAAAAACTGTTTTTT
NA,TRBV2,TRBJ1-2,NA,CASSETGRPYGYTF,TGTGCCAGCAGTGAAACTGGCAGGCCCTATGGCTACACCTTC
NA,TRBV5-4,TRBJ2-7,NA,CASSLDSGAAFDEQYF,TGTGCCAGCAGCTTGGATTCAGGGGCCGCGTTTGACGAGCAGTACTTC
NA,TRBV19,TRBJ2-7,TRBD2,CASRGLAGDFYEQYF,TGTGCCAGTAGGGGACTAGCGGGAGACTTCTACGAGCAGTACTTC
once,TRBV9,TRBJ2-2,NA,CASSVSPTQNTGELFF,TGTGCCAGCAGCGTAAGTCCTACCCAGAACACCGGGGAGCTGTTTTTT
NA,TRBV9,TRBJ2-4,TRBD2,CASSVGVAGNIQYF,TGTGCCAGCAGCGTAGGGGTAGCGGGAAACATTCAGTACTTC
NA,TRBV29-1,TRBJ2-3,TRBD2,CSVSGGLRGPTDTQYF,TGCAGCGTTTCGGGGGGACTCCGGGGCCCCACAGATACGCAGTATTTT
NA,TRBV5-4,TRBJ2-5,NA,CASSLISGVETQYF,TGTGCCAGCAGCTTAATTAGTGGCGTGGAGACCCAGTACTTC
NA,TRBV28,TRBJ2-5,NA,CASSFALQETQYF,TGTGCCAGCAGTTTTGCCCTACAAGAGACCCAGTACTTC
NA,TRBV5-1,TRBJ1-1,TRBD1,CASSLQGTFGTEAFF,TGCGCCAGCAGCCTACAGGGGACCTTCGGCACTGAAGCTTTCTTT
NA,TRBV11-3,TRBJ2-3,NA,CASSLEGLLTDTQYF,TGTGCCAGCAGCTTAGAAGGATTACTCACAGATACGCAGTATTTT
NA,TRBV4-3,TRBJ2-7,TRBD1,CASSRGQGAYEQYF,TGCGCCAGCAGCCGCGGACAGGGTGCTTACGAGCAGTACTTC
NA,TRBV7-2,TRBJ2-1,NA,CASSSKFLFGTNSYNEQFF,TGTGCCAGCAGCTCCAAATTCTTATTCGGGACAAACTCCTACAATGAGCAGTTCTTC
once,TRBV19,TRBJ2-6,TRBD1,CASSIETGGGGSGANVLTF,TGTGCCAGTAGTATAGAAACAGGGGGCGGAGGTTCTGGGGCCAACGTCCTGACTTTC
NA,TRBV19,TRBJ2-4,TRBD1,CASTPMTGSKNIQYF,TGTGCCAGTACCCCTATGACAGGGTCCAAAAACATTCAGTACTTC
NA,TRBV4-1,TRBJ1-5,TRBD1,CASSQDQTGSGNQPQHF,TGCGCCAGCAGCCAAGACCAGACAGGGTCAGGCAATCAGCCCCAGCATTTT
NA,TRBV4-2,TRBJ1-2,NA,CASSQETHLTYGYTF,TGTGCCAGCAGCCAAGAAACGCACCTGACCTATGGCTACACCTTC
NA,TRBV19,TRBJ2-7,NA,CASSIAVTYEQYF,TGTGCCAGTAGTATAGCAGTCACCTACGAGCAGTACTTC
NA,TRBV7-8,TRBJ1-1,NA,CASSGQAGAEAFF,TGTGCCAGCAGCGGGCAGGCCGGGGCTGAAGCTTTCTTT
NA,TRBV5-1,TRBJ2-6,NA,CASDLTGANVLTF,TGCGCCAGCGACCTCACTGGGGCCAACGTCCTGACTTTC
NA,TRBV10-3,TRBJ2-3,NA,CAITGDRLTDTQYF,TGTGCCATCACAGGAGACAGGCTCACAGATACGCAGTATTTT
NA,TRBV4-3,TRBJ2-3,NA,CASSQDHKGYTQYF,TGCGCCAGCAGCCAAGACCACAAGGGGTATACGCAGTATTTT
NA,TRBV19,TRBJ2-2,NA,CASSVLGSGELFF,TGTGCCAGTAGTGTACTAGGTTCGGGGGAGCTGTTTTTT
NA,TRBV7-2,TRBJ1-1,NA,CASSLAGRYTEAFF,TGTGCCAGCAGCTTAGCCGGGAGGTACACTGAAGCTTTCTTT
NA,TRBV30,TRBJ2-7,NA,CACGPPRGYEQYF,TGTGCCTGCGGGCCCCCGAGGGGCTACGAGCAGTACTTC
NA,TRBV19,TRBJ2-2,TRBD2,CASSSKSLVGTSRAGELFF,TGTGCCAGTAGTTCGAAGAGCTTGGTCGGGACTAGCCGGGCGGGGGAGCTGTTTTTT
NA,TRBV13,TRBJ2-2,TRBD2,CASNSLQGLARLPANTGELFF,TGTGCCAGCAATAGTTTACAAGGACTAGCGCGACTACCCGCGAACACCGGGGAGCTGTTTTTT
NA,TRBV11-2,TRBJ2-2,NA,CASSLGTLNTGELFF,TGTGCCAGCAGCTTAGGGACTCTCAACACCGGGGAGCTGTTTTTT
NA,TRBV9,TRBJ2-1,NA,CASTLGPGGEQFF,TGTGCCAGCACCCTAGGACCTGGGGGAGAGCAGTTCTTC
few,TRBV28,TRBJ1-2,NA,CASSLTRGDGYTF,TGTGCCAGCAGTTTAACGCGGGGAGATGGCTACACCTTC
NA,TRBV6-1,TRBJ2-7,TRBD1,CASIWGQGAGEQYF,TGTGCCAGCATCTGGGGACAGGGGGCGGGCGAGCAGTACTTC
NA,TRBV14,TRBJ2-1,TRBD2,CASSRSSSGRAPYEQFF,TGTGCCAGCAGCCGGTCATCTAGCGGGAGGGCCCCATATGAGCAGTTCTTC
NA,TRBV5-1,TRBJ1-1,NA,CASSLRQRSGPEAFF,TGCGCCAGCAGCTTGAGACAGAGATCGGGGCCTGAAGCTTTCTTT
NA,TRBV5-1,TRBJ2-6,TRBD2,CASSRGLGSGANVLTF,TGCGCCAGCAGCCGGGGACTAGGGTCTGGGGCCAACGTCCTGACTTTC
NA,TRBV15,TRBJ2-7,NA,CATSRDLGISYEQYF,TGTGCCACCAGCAGAGATCTAGGGATTTCCTACGAGCAGTACTTC
NA,TRBV4-3,TRBJ2-2,NA,CASSPIFTGGTGELFF,TGCGCCAGCAGCCCGATTTTCACCGGGGGCACCGGGGAGCTGTTTTTT
NA,TRBV7-2,TRBJ2-7,NA,CASSLLAGPLYEQYF,TGTGCCAGCAGCTTATTGGCTGGACCGCTCTACGAGCAGTACTTC
NA,TRBV5-6,TRBJ2-1,NA,CASSLTFAGRSSYNEQFF,TGTGCCAGCAGCTTGACTTTTGCGGGCCGGAGCTCCTACAATGAGCAGTTCTTC
NA,TRBV30,TRBJ2-1,NA,CAWSGGAEQFF,TGTGCCTGGAGTGGAGGAGCTGAGCAGTTCTTC
NA,TRBV11-1,TRBJ2-1,TRBD1,CASSLIFGGQVPYNEQFF,TGTGCCAGCAGCTTAATTTTTGGCGGACAGGTACCCTACAATGAGCAGTTCTTC
NA,TRBV6-4,TRBJ2-7,NA,CASSRSLGPYYEQYF,TGTGCCAGCAGTCGCTCCTTGGGCCCGTACTACGAGCAGTACTTC
NA,TRBV10-2,TRBJ1-5,NA,CASMWAVDQPQHF,TGCGCCAGCATGTGGGCAGTTGATCAGCCCCAGCATTTT
once,TRBV6-5,TRBJ2-5,NA,CASRRSQETQYF,TGTGCCAGCAGGCGCAGCCAAGAGACCCAGTACTTC
once,TRBV11-1,TRBJ2-1,TRBD1,CASSFLDRGIGNEQFF,TGTGCCAGCAGCTTTCTGGACAGGGGGATAGGCAATGAGCAGTTCTTC
NA,TRBV6-5,TRBJ1-5,NA,CASSQNQPQHF,TGTGCCAGCAGCCAGAATCAGCCCCAGCATTTT
NA,TRBV7-2,TRBJ1-5,NA,CASSYDGGNQPQHF,TGTGCCAGCAGCTACGACGGAGGGAATCAGCCCCAGCATTTT
NA,TRBV4-2,TRBJ2-4,NA,CASSQDLIGRLGNIQYF,TGTGCCAGCAGCCAAGATCTAATCGGCCGCTTGGGAAACATTCAGTACTTC
NA,TRBV18,TRBJ1-1,TRBD1,CASSPRTGEAFF,TGTGCCAGCTCACCTCGGACAGGTGAAGCTTTCTTT
NA,TRBV18,TRBJ2-7,NA,CASSPLDSWSGYEQYF,TGTGCCAGCTCACCACTGGATTCTTGGAGCGGCTACGAGCAGTACTTC
NA,TRBV6-5,TRBJ2-6,NA,CASTRLDSGANVLTF,TGTGCCAGCACCAGACTGGACTCTGGGGCCAACGTCCTGACTTTC
NA,TRBV5-5,TRBJ2-3,NA,CASSLQTDTQYF,TGTGCCAGCAGCTTGCAAACGGATACGCAGTATTTT
NA,TRBV6-1,TRBJ2-7,NA,CASRSTLGEQYF,TGTGCCAGCAGAAGCACGTTGGGGGAGCAGTACTTC
NA,TRBV5-5,TRBJ1-2,NA,CASSLEYGYTF,TGTGCCAGCAGCTTGGAATATGGCTACACCTTC
NA,TRBV4-2,TRBJ2-1,TRBD2,CASSQVVIAGYNEQFF,TGTGCCAGCAGCCAAGTAGTGATAGCGGGGTACAATGAGCAGTTCTTC
NA,TRBV11-2,TRBJ2-1,NA,CASSLVLSESNEQFF,TGTGCCAGCAGCTTAGTCCTGTCGGAGTCCAATGAGCAGTTCTTC
NA,TRBV6-1,TRBJ1-1,NA,CASSPPGGNTEAFF,TGTGCCAGCAGTCCCCCCGGGGGGAACACTGAAGCTTTCTTT
NA,TRBV19,TRBJ2-7,TRBD2,CASSPPGLPSYEQYF,TGTGCCAGTAGTCCTCCGGGACTACCTTCCTACGAGCAGTACTTC
NA,TRBV19,TRBJ1-1,NA,CASTYDSGMNTEAFF,TGTGCCAGTACCTATGACTCAGGAATGAACACTGAAGCTTTCTTT